These 3 T cell receptor beta chains originate from one sample sequenced in a study of blood T cell repertoires in COVID-19. Sequenced by immunoSEQ multiplex PCR; TCRdb stores in-frame clones only, minus some. There are a few hundred thousand clones in the sample; approximately 90% occur only once, and around 9.3% lies in the top ten. Sequences were obtained from PBMCs or T cells enriched from blood (not recorded which). The receptors originated from a woman in her forties or fifties who had recovered from COVID-19.

The chain links TRBV2 to TRBJ1-5, with D possibly matching TRBD1 (5 bases). This CDR3 is 14 amino acids long. The V end lost 7 bases, the J end lost 4 bases, and 14 bases lay between the germline ends. Germline lookup yields CDR1 SNHLY and CDR2 FYNNEI. The chain's CDR3 is CASNPGGSNQPQHF. The CDR3 nucleotides read TGTGCCAGCAACCCGGGGGGAAGTAATCAGCCCCAGCATTTT.

This clone has ten or more counts. The rearrangement uses TRBV21-1 and TRBJ2-3; TRBD2, the table's D call, was not compared with the DNA. TRBV21-1 is a known pseudogene. This CDR3 has 18 residues. The chain's CDR3 is CASSKMPPTDFSTDTQYF. CDR3 bases: TGTGCCAGCAGCAAAATGCCTCCTACCGACTTTAGCACAGATACGCAGTATTTT.

This rearrangement joins TRBV20-1 to TRBJ2-7; D might be TRBD1 (5 bases). CDR1 and CDR2 (germline): DFQATT, SNEGSKA (reference sequence). The V gene lost 7 bases and the J gene lost 2 bases, with 9 bases spanning the gap. The CDR3 loop spans 11 amino acids. The CDR3 loop reads CSGQGTYEQYF. DNA of the CDR3: TGCAGTGGTCAGGGAACCTACGAGCAGTACTTC.